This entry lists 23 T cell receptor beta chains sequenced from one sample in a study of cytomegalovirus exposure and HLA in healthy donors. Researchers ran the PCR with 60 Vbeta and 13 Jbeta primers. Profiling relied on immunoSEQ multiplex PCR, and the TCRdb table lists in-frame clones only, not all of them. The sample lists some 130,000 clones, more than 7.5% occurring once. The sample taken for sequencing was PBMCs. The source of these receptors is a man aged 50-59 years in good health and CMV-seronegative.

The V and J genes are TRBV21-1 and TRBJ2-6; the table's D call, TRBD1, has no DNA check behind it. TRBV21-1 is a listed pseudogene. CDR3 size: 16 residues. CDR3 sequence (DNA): TGTGCCAGCAGCAAAATAGGGGATCCTGGGGCCAACGTCCTGACTTTC. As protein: CASSKIGDPGANVLTF.

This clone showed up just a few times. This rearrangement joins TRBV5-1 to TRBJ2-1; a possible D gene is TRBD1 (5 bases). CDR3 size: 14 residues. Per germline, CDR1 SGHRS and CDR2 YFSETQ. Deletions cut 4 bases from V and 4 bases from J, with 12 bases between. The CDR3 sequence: CASSPGHPYNEQFF. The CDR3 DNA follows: TGCGCCAGCAGCCCCGGACACCCTTACAATGAGCAGTTCTTC.

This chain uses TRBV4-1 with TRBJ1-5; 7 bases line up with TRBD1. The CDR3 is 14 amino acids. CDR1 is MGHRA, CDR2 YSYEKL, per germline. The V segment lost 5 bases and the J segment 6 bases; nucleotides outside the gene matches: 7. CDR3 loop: CASSRTGGIQPQHF. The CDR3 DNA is TGCGCCAGCAGCAGGACAGGAGGGATTCAGCCCCAGCATTTT.

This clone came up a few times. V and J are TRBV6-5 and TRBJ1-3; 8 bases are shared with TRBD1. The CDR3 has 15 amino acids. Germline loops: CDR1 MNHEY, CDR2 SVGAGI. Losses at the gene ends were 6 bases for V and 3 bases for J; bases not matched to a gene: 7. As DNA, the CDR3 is TGTGCCAGCAGACGACCGGGACAGGATGGAAACACCATATATTTT. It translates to CASRRPGQDGNTIYF.

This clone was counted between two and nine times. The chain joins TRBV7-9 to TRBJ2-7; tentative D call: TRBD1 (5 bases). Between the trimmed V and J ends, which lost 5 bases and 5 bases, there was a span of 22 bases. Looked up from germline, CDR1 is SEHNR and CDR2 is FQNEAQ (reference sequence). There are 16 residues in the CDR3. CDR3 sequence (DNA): TGTGCCAGCAGCCCCCAGGGCGCGTCGGTGGGCAACGAGCAGTACTTC. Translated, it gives CASSPQGASVGNEQYF.

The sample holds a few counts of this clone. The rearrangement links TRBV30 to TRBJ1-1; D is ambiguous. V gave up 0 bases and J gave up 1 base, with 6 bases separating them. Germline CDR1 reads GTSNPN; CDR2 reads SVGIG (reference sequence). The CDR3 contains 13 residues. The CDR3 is CAWSVNTNTEAFF. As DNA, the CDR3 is TGTGCCTGGAGTGTAAACACGAACACTGAAGCTTTCTTT.

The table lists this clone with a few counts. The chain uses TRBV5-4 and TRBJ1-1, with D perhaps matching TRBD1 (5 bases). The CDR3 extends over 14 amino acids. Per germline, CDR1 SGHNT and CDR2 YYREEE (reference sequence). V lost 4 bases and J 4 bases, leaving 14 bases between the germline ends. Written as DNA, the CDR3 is TGTGCCAGCAGCCTCCCAGGGCCTGGCACTGAAGCTTTCTTT. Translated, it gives CASSLPGPGTEAFF.

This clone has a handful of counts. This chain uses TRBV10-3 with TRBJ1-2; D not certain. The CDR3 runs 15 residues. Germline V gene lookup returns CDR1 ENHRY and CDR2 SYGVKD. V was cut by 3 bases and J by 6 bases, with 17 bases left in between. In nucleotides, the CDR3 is TGTGCCATCAGTGACCTAGGCCAAGCCGGCGATGGCTACACCTTC. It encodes CAISDLGQAGDGYTF.

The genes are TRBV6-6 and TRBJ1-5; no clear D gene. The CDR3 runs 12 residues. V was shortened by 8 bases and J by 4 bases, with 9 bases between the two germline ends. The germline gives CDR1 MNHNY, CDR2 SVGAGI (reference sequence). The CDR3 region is CASEARNQPQHF. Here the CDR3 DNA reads TGTGCCAGCGAGGCTCGAAATCAGCCCCAGCATTTT.

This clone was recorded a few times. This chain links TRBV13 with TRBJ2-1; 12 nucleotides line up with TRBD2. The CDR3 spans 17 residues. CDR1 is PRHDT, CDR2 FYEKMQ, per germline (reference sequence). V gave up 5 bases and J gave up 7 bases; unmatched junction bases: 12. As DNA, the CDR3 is TGTGCCAGCAGCCCCGCCGGGCTAGCGGGGGGGCAGAATGAGCAGTTCTTC. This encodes CASSPAGLAGGQNEQFF.

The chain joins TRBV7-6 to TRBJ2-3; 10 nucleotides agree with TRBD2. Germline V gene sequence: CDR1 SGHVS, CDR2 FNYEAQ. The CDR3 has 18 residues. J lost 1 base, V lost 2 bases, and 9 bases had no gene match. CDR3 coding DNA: TGTGCCAGCAGCTTACGTCCTAGCGGGAGCGAGGGCACAGATACGCAGTATTTT. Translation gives CASSLRPSGSEGTDTQYF.

The CDR3 DNA reads TGTGCCAGCAGCTTGGGAATCGGTCAGCGGGCCACAGATACGCAGTATTTT. This encodes CASSLGIGQRATDTQYF. The genes are TRBV5-4 and TRBJ2-3, with D possibly being TRBD2 (6 bases). The CDR3 is 17 residues long. Germline CDR1 and CDR2: SGHNT and YYREEE (reference sequence). Trimming stripped 0 bases from V and 2 bases from J, with 16 bases between.

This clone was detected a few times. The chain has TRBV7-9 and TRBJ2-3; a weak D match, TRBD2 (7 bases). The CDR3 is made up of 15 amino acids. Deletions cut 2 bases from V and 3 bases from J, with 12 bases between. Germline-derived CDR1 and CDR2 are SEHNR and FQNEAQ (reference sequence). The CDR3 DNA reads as TGTGCCAGCAGCTTACATGCGGGGGCGACAGATACGCAGTATTTT. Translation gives CASSLHAGATDTQYF. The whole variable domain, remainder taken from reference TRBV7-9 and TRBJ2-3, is DTGVSQNPRHKITKRGQNVTFRCDPISEHNRLYWYRQTLGQGPEFLTYFQNEAQLEKSRLLSDRFSAERPKGSFSTLEIQRTEQGDSAMYLCASSLHAGATDTQYFGPGTRLTVL.

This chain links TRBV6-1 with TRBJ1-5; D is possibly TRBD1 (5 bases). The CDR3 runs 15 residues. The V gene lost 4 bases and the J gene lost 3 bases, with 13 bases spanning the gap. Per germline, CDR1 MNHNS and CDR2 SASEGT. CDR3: CASSGGGRDNQPQHF. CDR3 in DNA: TGTGCCAGCAGTGGGGGGGGGAGGGACAATCAGCCCCAGCATTTT.

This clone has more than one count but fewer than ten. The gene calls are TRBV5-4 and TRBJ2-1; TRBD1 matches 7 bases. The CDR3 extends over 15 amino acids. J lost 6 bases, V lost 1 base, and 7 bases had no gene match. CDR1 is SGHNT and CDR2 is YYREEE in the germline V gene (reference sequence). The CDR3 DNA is TGTGCCAGCAGCTTGTTCAGGGGGAACTTCAATGAGCAGTTCTTC. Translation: CASSLFRGNFNEQFF.

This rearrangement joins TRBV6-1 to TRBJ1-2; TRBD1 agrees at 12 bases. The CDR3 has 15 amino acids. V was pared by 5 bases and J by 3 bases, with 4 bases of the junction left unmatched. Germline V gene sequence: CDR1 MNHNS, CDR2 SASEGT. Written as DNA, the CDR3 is TGTGCCAGCAGTTCCGGGACAGGGGGCGACTATGGCTACACCTTC. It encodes CASSSGTGGDYGYTF.

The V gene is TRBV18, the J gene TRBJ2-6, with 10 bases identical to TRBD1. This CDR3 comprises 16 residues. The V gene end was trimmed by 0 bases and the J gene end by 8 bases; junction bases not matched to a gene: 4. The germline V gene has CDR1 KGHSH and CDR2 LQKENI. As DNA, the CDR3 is TGTGCCAGCTCACCACCGATGACAGGGGGCTCCAACGTCCTGACTTTC. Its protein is CASSPPMTGGSNVLTF.

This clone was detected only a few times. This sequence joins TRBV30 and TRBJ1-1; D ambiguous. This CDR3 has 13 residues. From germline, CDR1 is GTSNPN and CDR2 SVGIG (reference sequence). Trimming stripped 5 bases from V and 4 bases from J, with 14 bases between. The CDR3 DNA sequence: TGTGCCTGGTGGAGGGTTTCGGGCACTGAAGCTTTCTTT. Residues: CAWWRVSGTEAFF.

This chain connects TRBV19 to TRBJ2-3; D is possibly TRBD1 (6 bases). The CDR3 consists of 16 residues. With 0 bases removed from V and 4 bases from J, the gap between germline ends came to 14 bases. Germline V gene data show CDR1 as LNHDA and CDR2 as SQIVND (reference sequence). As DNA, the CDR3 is TGTGCCAGTAGTATAGACCGGCAGGGGAGTTCAGATACGCAGTATTTT. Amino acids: CASSIDRQGSSDTQYF.

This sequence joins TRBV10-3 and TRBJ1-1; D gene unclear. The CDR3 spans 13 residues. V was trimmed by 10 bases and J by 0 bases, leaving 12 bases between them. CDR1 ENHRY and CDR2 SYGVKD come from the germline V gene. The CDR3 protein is CATGDTMNTEAFF. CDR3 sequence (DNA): TGTGCCACCGGGGATACCATGAACACTGAAGCTTTCTTT.

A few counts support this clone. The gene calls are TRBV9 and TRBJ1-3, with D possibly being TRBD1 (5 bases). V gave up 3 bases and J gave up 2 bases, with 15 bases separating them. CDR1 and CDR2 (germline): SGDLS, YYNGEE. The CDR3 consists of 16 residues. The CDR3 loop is CASSAGRSGAGNTIYF. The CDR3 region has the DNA TGTGCCAGCAGCGCAGGACGCTCGGGGGCTGGAAACACCATATATTTT.

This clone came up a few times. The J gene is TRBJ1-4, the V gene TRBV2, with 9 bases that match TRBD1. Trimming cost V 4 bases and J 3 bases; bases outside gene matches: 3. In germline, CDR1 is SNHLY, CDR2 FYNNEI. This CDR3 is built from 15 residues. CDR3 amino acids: CASSGGTGSNEKLFF. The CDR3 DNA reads TGTGCCAGCAGTGGGGGGACAGGGTCTAATGAAAAACTGTTTTTT.

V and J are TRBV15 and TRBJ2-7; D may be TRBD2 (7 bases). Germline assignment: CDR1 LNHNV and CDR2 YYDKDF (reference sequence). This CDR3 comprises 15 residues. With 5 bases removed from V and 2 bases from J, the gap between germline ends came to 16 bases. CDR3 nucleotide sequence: TGTGCCACCAGCTGGGAGGGGGGCCGAACCTACGAGCAGTACTTC. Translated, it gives CATSWEGGRTYEQYF.